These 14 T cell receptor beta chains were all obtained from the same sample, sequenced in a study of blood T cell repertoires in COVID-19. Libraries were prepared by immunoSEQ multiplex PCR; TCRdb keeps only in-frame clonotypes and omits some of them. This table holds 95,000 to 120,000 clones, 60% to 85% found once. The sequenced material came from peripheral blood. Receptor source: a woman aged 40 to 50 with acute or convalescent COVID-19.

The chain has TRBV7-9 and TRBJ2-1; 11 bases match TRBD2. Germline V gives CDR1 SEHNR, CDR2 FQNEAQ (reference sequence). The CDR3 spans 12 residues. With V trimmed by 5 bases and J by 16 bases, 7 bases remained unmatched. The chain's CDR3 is CASSLDSGGAFF. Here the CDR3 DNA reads TGTGCCAGCAGCCTCGATAGCGGGGGGGCCTTCTTC.

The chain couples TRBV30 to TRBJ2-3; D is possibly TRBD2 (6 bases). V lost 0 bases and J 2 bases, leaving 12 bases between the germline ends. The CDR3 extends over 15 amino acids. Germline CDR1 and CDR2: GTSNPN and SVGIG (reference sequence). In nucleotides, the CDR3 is TGTGCCTGGAGTGTAGGGGACTTCTTCACAGATACGCAGTATTTT. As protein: CAWSVGDFFTDTQYF. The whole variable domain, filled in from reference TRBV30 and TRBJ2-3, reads SQTIHQWPATLVQPVGSPLSLECTVEGTSNPNLYWYRQAAGRGLQLLFYSVGIGQISSEVPQNLSASRPQDRQFILSSKKLLLSDSGFYLCAWSVGDFFTDTQYFGPGTRLTVL.

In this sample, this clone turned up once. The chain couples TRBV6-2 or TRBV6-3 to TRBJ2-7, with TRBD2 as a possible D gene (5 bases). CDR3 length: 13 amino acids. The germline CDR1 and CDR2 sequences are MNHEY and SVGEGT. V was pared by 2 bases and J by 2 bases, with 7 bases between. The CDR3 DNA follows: TGTGCCAGCAGTTACCGGGGTACCTACGAGCAGTACTTC. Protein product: CASSYRGTYEQYF.

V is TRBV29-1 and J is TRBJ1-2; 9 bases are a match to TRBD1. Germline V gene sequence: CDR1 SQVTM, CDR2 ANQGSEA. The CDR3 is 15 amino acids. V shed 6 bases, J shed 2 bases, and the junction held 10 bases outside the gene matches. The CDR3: CSVELSGTGNYGYTF. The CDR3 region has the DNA TGCAGCGTAGAACTCTCCGGGACAGGGAACTATGGCTACACCTTC.

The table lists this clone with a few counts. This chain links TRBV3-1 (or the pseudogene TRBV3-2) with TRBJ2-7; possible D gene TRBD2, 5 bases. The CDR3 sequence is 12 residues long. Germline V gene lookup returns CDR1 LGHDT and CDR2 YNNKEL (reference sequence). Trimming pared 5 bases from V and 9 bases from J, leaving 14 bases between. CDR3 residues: CASSSSSGGQYF. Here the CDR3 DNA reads TGTGCCAGCAGCTCTAGTTCCGGAGGGCAGTACTTC.

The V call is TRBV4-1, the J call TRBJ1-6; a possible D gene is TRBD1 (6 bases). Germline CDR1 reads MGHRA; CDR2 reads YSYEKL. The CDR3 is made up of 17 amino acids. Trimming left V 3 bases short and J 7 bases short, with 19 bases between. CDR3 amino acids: CASSHGTPRSGNSPLHF. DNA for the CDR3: TGCGCCAGCAGCCACGGGACACCTAGAAGCGGAAATTCACCCCTCCACTTT.

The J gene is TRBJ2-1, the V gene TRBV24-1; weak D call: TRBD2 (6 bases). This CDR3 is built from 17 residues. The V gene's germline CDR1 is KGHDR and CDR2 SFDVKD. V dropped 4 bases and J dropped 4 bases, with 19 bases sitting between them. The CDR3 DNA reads TGTGCCACCAGTGAACAAAGCGGGCCCTTCTTGTACAATGAGCAGTTCTTC. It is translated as CATSEQSGPFLYNEQFF.

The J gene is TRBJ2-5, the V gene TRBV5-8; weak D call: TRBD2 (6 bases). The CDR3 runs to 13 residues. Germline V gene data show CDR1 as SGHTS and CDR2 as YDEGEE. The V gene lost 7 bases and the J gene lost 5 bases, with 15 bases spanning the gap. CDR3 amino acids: CASRTAGGETQYF. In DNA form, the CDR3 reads TGTGCCAGCCGTACAGCGGGCGGGGAGACCCAGTACTTC.

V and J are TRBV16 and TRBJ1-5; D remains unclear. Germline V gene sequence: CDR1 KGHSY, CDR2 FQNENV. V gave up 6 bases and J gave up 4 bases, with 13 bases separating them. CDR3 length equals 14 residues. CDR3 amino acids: CASSRGSGNQPQHF. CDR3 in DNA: TGTGCCAGCAGTCGTGGATCGGGGAATCAGCCCCAGCATTTT.

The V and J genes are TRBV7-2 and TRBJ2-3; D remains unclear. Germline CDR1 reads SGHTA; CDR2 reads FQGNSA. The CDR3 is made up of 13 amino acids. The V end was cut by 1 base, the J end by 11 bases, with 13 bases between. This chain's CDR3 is CASSLGVGGGQYF. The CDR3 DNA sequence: TGTGCCAGCAGCTTAGGGGTCGGCGGCGGGCAGTATTTT.

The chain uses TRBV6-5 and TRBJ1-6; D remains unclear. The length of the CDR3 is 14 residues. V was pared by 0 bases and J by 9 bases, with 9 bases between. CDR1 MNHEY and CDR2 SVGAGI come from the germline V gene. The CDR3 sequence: CASSYSSAGSPLHF. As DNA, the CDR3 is TGTGCCAGCAGTTACTCCTCGGCGGGTTCACCCCTCCACTTT.

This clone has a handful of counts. This chain's CDR3 is CAWLGQDYTGELFF. The CDR3, as DNA: TGTGCCTGGTTGGGACAGGACTACACCGGGGAGCTGTTTTTT. The chain has TRBV30 and TRBJ2-2, with TRBD1 matching 8 bases. This CDR3 is 14 amino acids long. Trimming took 5 bases from V and 3 from J; bases not matched to a gene: 5. The V gene's germline CDR1 is GTSNPN and CDR2 SVGIG (reference sequence). The complete variable domain, with remaining parts taken from reference TRBV30 and TRBJ2-2, reads SQTIHQWPATLVQPVGSPLSLECTVEGTSNPNLYWYRQAAGRGLQLLFYSVGIGQISSEVPQNLSASRPQDRQFILSSKKLLLSDSGFYLCAWLGQDYTGELFFGEGSRLTVL.

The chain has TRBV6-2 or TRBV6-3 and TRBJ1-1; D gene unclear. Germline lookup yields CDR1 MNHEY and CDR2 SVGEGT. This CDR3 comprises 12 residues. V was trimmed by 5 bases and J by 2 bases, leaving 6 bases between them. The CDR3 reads CASSPTNTEAFF. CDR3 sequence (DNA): TGTGCCAGCAGTCCCACAAACACTGAAGCTTTCTTT.

The CDR3 DNA is TGTGCCAGCAGCCGACTAGTCACCGGGGAGCTGTTTTTT. This encodes CASSRLVTGELFF. This chain connects TRBV12-3 or TRBV12-4 to TRBJ2-2, with D possibly TRBD2 on 6 matching bases. V shed 6 bases and J shed 4 bases, with 9 bases lying between them. The length of the CDR3 is 13 residues.